The 27 T cell receptor beta chains reported below all come from one sample, sequenced in a study of T cell repertoires in cytomegalovirus infection. No antigens are known for them. TCRdb re-analysed the reads in MiXCR, keeping a single row per CDR3 protein. Of roughly 990,000 distinct CDR3 sequences in the sample, less than 35% were seen once. The sample consisted of cultured CD8+ T cells from PBMCs, taken from culture after CMV antigen stimulation. The receptors here all came from a human donor in good health (CMV status not recorded). Some clones in this sample may be carry-over from other donors' samples.

The chain couples TRBV12-3 or TRBV12-4 to TRBJ2-2; 10 bases are shared with TRBD2. The V gene end was trimmed by 3 bases and the J gene end by 5 bases; junction bases not matched to a gene: 12. The length of the CDR3 is 18 residues. In DNA, the CDR3 is TGTGCCAGCAGTTTCTGGACTAGCGGCCCTAAGGGAACCGGGGAGCTGTTTTTT. Translating it yields CASSFWTSGPKGTGELFF.

This clonotype was found many times. The chain joins TRBV7-2 to TRBJ2-5, with 11 positions matching TRBD2. Trimming took 2 bases from V and 2 from J; bases not matched to a gene: 13. Per the germline V gene, CDR1 is SGHTA and CDR2 is FQGNSA. This CDR3 is 19 amino acids long. The CDR3 sequence: CASSLFSVPASGGQETQYF. DNA of the CDR3: TGTGCCAGCAGCTTATTCTCTGTCCCAGCTAGCGGGGGGCAAGAGACCCAGTACTTC.

This clonotype showed up just a few times. The chain recombines TRBV6-2 or TRBV6-3 with TRBJ1-1; the D gene is possibly TRBD1 (6 bases). The CDR3 runs 15 residues. Germline V lookup: CDR1 MNHEY, CDR2 SVGEGT. Trimming took 6 bases from V and 6 from J, leaving 20 bases between them. The CDR3 here is CASSHRDLGIPEAFF. The CDR3 nucleotides read TGTGCCAGCAGCCACAGGGATTTGGGGATCCCTGAAGCTTTCTTT.

The sample holds a few counts of this clonotype. The chain carries TRBV2 and TRBJ1-2, with 7 bases identical to TRBD1. Germline CDR1 and CDR2: SNHLY and FYNNEI. The CDR3 length is 16 residues. J gave up 2 bases and V 6 bases, and 12 bases lay outside the gene matches. The CDR3 region has the DNA TGTGCCAGCAGAACCGGGACAGACGGAATAAACTATGGCTACACCTTC. This gives the protein CASRTGTDGINYGYTF. The full variable domain, in which reference TRBV2 and TRBJ1-2 provide the parts outside the CDR3, is EPEVTQTPSHQVTQMGQEVILRCVPISNHLYFYWYRQILGQKVEFLVSFYNNEISEKSEIFDDQFSVERPDGSNFTLKIRSTKLEDSAMYFCASRTGTDGINYGYTFGSGTRLTVV.

The genes are TRBV9 and TRBJ2-5; 9 bases match TRBD2. V shed 3 bases and J 4 bases; nucleotides not matched to a gene: 7. This CDR3 region has 15 residues. CDR1 and CDR2 (germline): SGDLS, YYNGEE. CDR3 coding DNA: TGTGCCAGCAGCGCGGGACTAGCCTTATTAGAGACCCAGTACTTC. Translation: CASSAGLALLETQYF.

This clonotype was counted between two and nine times. The chain employs TRBV7-9 and TRBJ1-1; 10 positions match TRBD1. Germline values: CDR1 SEHNR, CDR2 FQNEAQ (reference sequence). The CDR3 is 17 residues long. The ends lost 5 bases at V and 8 bases at J; junction bases unmatched: 17. The CDR3 DNA reads as TGTGCCAGCAGCGGTCAGGGACAGGGGATTCCCGGGATCGAAGCTTTCTTT. Residues: CASSGQGQGIPGIEAFF.

In its sample, this clonotype was seen a few times. This CDR3 reads CASAPGPLNTEAFF. The CDR3 DNA reads as TGTGCCAGCGCCCCGGGACCCTTGAACACTGAAGCTTTCTTT. J is TRBJ1-1 and V is TRBV7-8; D possibly corresponds to TRBD1 (5 bases). V gave up 8 bases and J gave up 0 bases, with 13 bases separating them. This CDR3 comprises 14 residues. CDR1 is SGHVS, CDR2 FQNEAQ, per germline.

The genes are TRBV27 and TRBJ2-3; D tentatively reads TRBD1 or TRBD2 (5 bases each). Germline lookup yields CDR1 MNHEY and CDR2 SMNVEV (reference sequence). V was trimmed by 4 bases and J by 7 bases, leaving 18 bases between them. CDR3 length: 15 residues. Here the CDR3 reads CASSSQTGTQNTQYF. The CDR3 DNA is TGTGCCAGCAGTTCGCAAACCGGGACCCAAAATACGCAGTATTTT.

A single count supports this clonotype. Given a much more abundant clone one base away, this may be a read error. J is TRBJ2-3 and V is TRBV28; D unresolved. V was cut by 6 bases and J by 0 bases, with 10 bases left in between. CDR1 is MDHEN, CDR2 SYDVKM, per germline. This CDR3 comprises 14 residues. DNA of the CDR3: TGTGCCAGCAGCCATTACGGCAGCACAGATACGCAGTATTTT. Encoded protein: CASSHYGSTDTQYF.

In this sample, this clonotype turned up many times. The rearrangement links TRBV6-5 to TRBJ2-2; TRBD2 matches at 10 bases. V was pared by 7 bases and J by 5 bases, with 13 bases of the junction left unmatched. The CDR3 is made up of 17 amino acids. Germline V gives CDR1 MNHEY, CDR2 SVGAGI. CDR3 sequence (DNA): TGTGCCAGCACCGAGAAGCCTAGCGGGGGTAAAACCGGGGAGCTGTTTTTT. This translates into CASTEKPSGGKTGELFF.

The chain employs TRBV20-1 and TRBJ1-2; no reliable D call. The V gene lost 1 base and the J gene lost 0 bases, with 15 bases spanning the gap. CDR3 length equals 16 residues. Germline V CDR1 and CDR2: DFQATT, SNEGSKA (reference sequence). The CDR3 nucleotides read TGCAGTGCTAGAGGAGTGGGATCAGAGACTAACTATGGCTACACCTTC. As protein: CSARGVGSETNYGYTF.

About this clonotype itself: A junction boundary mismatches the germline segment, possibly from a read error. The V gene is TRBV7-2, the J gene TRBJ1-2; unclear D gene. The CDR3 sequence is 12 residues long. Germline V gene data show CDR1 as SGHTA and CDR2 as FQGNSA. CDR3 DNA: TGTGCCAACAGCTTAGCCGGACGGAACTACACCTTC. It encodes CANSLAGRNYTF.

With regard to this clonotype: A read error may explain this, as a much larger clone is one base away. The gene calls are TRBV12-3 or TRBV12-4 and TRBJ2-7; 7 bases match TRBD2. CDR3 length equals 16 residues. The CDR3 bases are TGTGACAGCAATACCCGACTGGGAGGGAACTCCTACGAGCAGTACTTC. This sequence encodes CDSNTRLGGNSYEQYF.

This clonotype was seen more than once but under ten times. J is TRBJ1-1 and V is TRBV24-1; weak D call: TRBD1 (5 bases). CDR3 length: 15 amino acids. Looked up from germline, CDR1 is KGHDR and CDR2 is SFDVKD. V was trimmed by 3 bases and J by 4 bases, leaving 14 bases between them. The CDR3 protein is CATSDDQGDGTEAFF. CDR3 coding DNA: TGTGCCACCAGTGATGACCAGGGAGACGGCACTGAAGCTTTCTTT.

This chain links TRBV4-3 with TRBJ2-5, with D tentatively TRBD2 (6 bases). V dropped 3 bases and J dropped 1 base, with 9 bases sitting between them. The CDR3 runs to 14 residues. Germline V gene lookup returns CDR1 LGHNA and CDR2 YSLEER. The CDR3 nucleotides are TGCGCCAGCAGCCATTCGGGACTCCAAGAGACCCAGTACTTC. Protein sequence: CASSHSGLQETQYF.

The chain links TRBV5-1 to TRBJ2-1, with 7 bases identical to TRBD2. This CDR3 is built from 17 residues. In germline, CDR1 is SGHRS, CDR2 YFSETQ. The ends lost 0 bases at V and 0 bases at J; junction bases unmatched: 6. The CDR3 reads CASSLGLAENSYNEQFF. The CDR3 region has the DNA TGCGCCAGCAGCTTGGGCCTAGCGGAAAACTCCTACAATGAGCAGTTCTTC.

This clonotype was found a few times. This rearrangement joins TRBV2 to TRBJ2-5; no clear D gene. The CDR3 has 14 amino acids. V was cut by 0 bases and J by 1 base, with 6 bases left in between. Germline assignment: CDR1 SNHLY and CDR2 FYNNEI. CDR3 DNA sequence: TGTGCCAGCAGTGAAGCACGGGCCCAAGAGACCCAGTACTTC. Translated, it gives CASSEARAQETQYF. Full variable domain (remainder filled in from reference TRBV2 and TRBJ2-5): EPEVTQTPSHQVTQMGQEVILRCVPISNHLYFYWYRQILGQKVEFLVSFYNNEISEKSEIFDDQFSVERPDGSNFTLKIRSTKLEDSAMYFCASSEARAQETQYFGPGTRLLVL.

This clonotype was picked up a small number of times. The chain recombines TRBV7-9 with TRBJ2-2, with a weak D call TRBD1 (5 bases). The V end was cut by 5 bases, the J end by 3 bases, with 13 bases between. Germline CDR1 is SEHNR and CDR2 is FQNEAQ (reference sequence). The length of the CDR3 is 15 residues. In DNA form, the CDR3 reads TGTGCCAGCAGCACCGAAGGGGTCCACACCGGGGAGCTGTTTTTT. This sequence encodes CASSTEGVHTGELFF.

This clonotype occurred a few times. The genes are TRBV5-4 and TRBJ2-7; D remains unclear. Per germline, CDR1 SGHNT and CDR2 YYREEE (reference sequence). This CDR3 region has 12 residues. With 3 bases removed from V and 7 bases from J, the gap between germline ends came to 11 bases. In DNA, the CDR3 is TGTGCCAGCAGCTCAGACTCCATTGAGCAGTACTTC. This codes for CASSSDSIEQYF.

This clonotype occurred a few times. The V gene is TRBV11-1, the J gene TRBJ2-1, with D possibly called TRBD1 or TRBD2 (7 bases each). This CDR3 spans 13 amino acids. The germline gives CDR1 SGHAT, CDR2 FQDESV (reference sequence). V was shortened by 7 bases and J by 7 bases, with 14 bases between the two germline ends. The CDR3 DNA sequence: TGTGCCAGCACCTGGCAGGGGGGGAATGAGCAGTTCTTC. Protein sequence: CASTWQGGNEQFF.

This rearrangement joins TRBV19 to TRBJ2-3, with TRBD2 identical over 16 bases. Trimming at V came to 4 bases and at J to 2 bases, leaving 6 bases not matched to a gene. The germline V gene encodes CDR1 LNHDA and CDR2 SQIVND (reference sequence). The CDR3 contains 18 residues. The CDR3 reads CASSKGLAGGPHTDTQYF. The CDR3 nucleotides read TGTGCCAGTAGTAAGGGACTAGCGGGGGGGCCCCACACAGATACGCAGTATTTT.

The J gene is TRBJ1-2, the V gene TRBV27; D is uncertain. This CDR3 is built from 14 residues. Germline V gene data show CDR1 as MNHEY and CDR2 as SMNVEV (reference sequence). V was shortened by 4 bases and J by 3 bases, with 12 bases between the two germline ends. The CDR3 is CASSSSLSDYGYTF. Written as DNA, the CDR3 is TGTGCCAGCAGTTCTTCCCTCAGCGACTATGGCTACACCTTC.

V and J are TRBV7-8 and TRBJ2-1, with 7 bases that match TRBD2. Germline V gene sequence: CDR1 SGHVS, CDR2 FQNEAQ. CDR3 length equals 19 residues. The ends lost 1 base at V and 5 bases at J; junction bases unmatched: 17. The CDR3 DNA reads as TGTGCCAGCAGCTTAGTCACTAGCGATTCTATACAGCTTGACAATGAGCAGTTCTTC. Translating gives CASSLVTSDSIQLDNEQFF.

This clonotype came up a few times. This sequence joins TRBV4-3 and TRBJ1-2; D possibly corresponds to TRBD1 (5 bases). CDR1 and CDR2 (germline): LGHNA, YSLEER. V lost 4 bases, J lost 4 bases, and 13 bases lay in between. The CDR3 is made up of 14 amino acids. DNA of the CDR3: TGCGCCAGCAGCCGAGAACAGGCCTCCTATGGCTACACCTTC. Its translation is CASSREQASYGYTF.

A few counts support this clonotype. The chain has TRBV11-2 and TRBJ1-2; D not certain. This CDR3 has 13 amino acids. V gave up 7 bases and J gave up 6 bases, with 15 bases separating them. Germline CDR1 reads SGHAT; CDR2 reads FQNNGV. The CDR3 DNA follows: TGTGCCAGCACCCCTGACGGGAAGCATGGCTACACCTTC. Its translation: CASTPDGKHGYTF.

This clonotype was picked up one time. A much larger clonotype is one base distant, so this may be a read error. The V and J genes are TRBV7-6 and TRBJ1-4, with D unclear. From germline, CDR1 is SGHVS and CDR2 FNYEAQ. The V end was cut by 4 bases, the J end by 0 bases, with 18 bases between. There are 18 residues in the CDR3. CDR3 protein: CASSYSMGVTTTNEKLFF. DNA for the CDR3: TGTGCCAGCAGCTATAGTATGGGTGTAACGACAACTAATGAAAAACTGTTTTTT.

This clonotype was found many times. The chain uses TRBV7-2 and TRBJ2-3; the match to TRBD2 covers 8 bases. Germline CDR1 reads SGHTA; CDR2 reads FQGNSA. The V gene end was trimmed by 5 bases and the J gene end by 2 bases; junction bases not matched to a gene: 9. The CDR3 spans 16 residues. The CDR3 here is CASSPQRGPNTDTQYF. Written as DNA, the CDR3 is TGTGCCAGCAGCCCCCAGCGGGGGCCTAACACAGATACGCAGTATTTT.